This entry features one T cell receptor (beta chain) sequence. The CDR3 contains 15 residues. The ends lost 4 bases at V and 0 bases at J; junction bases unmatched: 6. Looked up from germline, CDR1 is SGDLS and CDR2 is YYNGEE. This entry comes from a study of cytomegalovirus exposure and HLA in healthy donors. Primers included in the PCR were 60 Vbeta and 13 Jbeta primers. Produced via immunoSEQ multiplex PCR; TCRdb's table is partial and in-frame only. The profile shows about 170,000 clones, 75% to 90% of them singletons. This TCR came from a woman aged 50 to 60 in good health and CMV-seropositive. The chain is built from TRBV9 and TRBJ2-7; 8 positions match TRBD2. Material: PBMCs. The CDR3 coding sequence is TGTGCCAGCAGCCGGGGGGGCCCGAGCTCCTACGAGCAGTACTTC. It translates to CASSRGGPSSYEQYF.